This entry concerns a single T cell receptor beta chain. The data belong to a study of cytomegalovirus exposure and HLA in healthy donors. The germline V gene encodes CDR1 MNHNY and CDR2 SVGAGI (reference sequence). Trimming removed 4 bases at V and 6 bases at J, with 13 bases between. This CDR3 contains 13 residues. PCR amplification relied on 60 Vbeta primers (plus 13 Jbeta primers). As processed by the authors: There were 70 million to 95 million unique TCR beta chains by a later count, and 10 million to 12 million of them were shared. Here immunoSEQ multiplex PCR was the method, and the copy in TCRdb shows in-frame clones only, minus some. That table gives V, J and clone size, and the DNA gave D and trimming. This table has about 150,000 clones, approximately 70% appearing once.

Material: PBMCs. The chain couples TRBV6-6 to TRBJ2-7; tentative D call: TRBD1 (5 bases). This TCR was recovered from a young woman in good health and CMV-seropositive. CDR3 nucleotides: TGTGCCAGCAGTTCTACCGGACACCGCGAGCAGTACTTC. Protein product: CASSSTGHREQYF.